This T cell receptor beta chain was sequenced for a study of control samples from healthy donors and cancer patients. After removal of 5 bases from V and 2 bases from J, the junction contained 9 bases not matched to a gene. The CDR3 has 16 amino acids. CDR1 and CDR2 (germline): MNHEY, SMNVEV (reference sequence). The assay was immunoSEQ multiplex PCR, and TCRdb's table has in-frame clones only and misses some. The data hold 150,000 to 180,000 clones, with just under 95% observed a single time. The chain combines TRBV27 with TRBJ1-2; 9 bases are shared with TRBD1. This receptor was obtained from a man aged 35-49 years in good health. What was sequenced was blood. The CDR3: CASSNPRTGENYGYTF. CDR3 nucleotides: TGTGCCAGCAGTAACCCCCGGACAGGGGAAAACTATGGCTACACCTTC.